The 13 T cell receptor beta chains below were found in one sample sequenced in a study of blood T cells in healthy people across ages. The use of a sample-barcoded 5' primer and a J-beta primer mix characterized a second PCR of roughly 7 to 12 cycles. TCRdb called the 5' RACE reads again in MiXCR, with one record for every CDR3 protein. Counted here are 1.4 million or so distinct CDR3 sequences, roughly 43% occurring once; the ten biggest clones make up around 4%. Sequencing input: blood. Source of these receptors: a young woman in good health.

In its sample, this clonotype was seen a few times. This chain links TRBV11-3 with TRBJ2-7; D perhaps matches TRBD2 (5 bases). CDR3 length: 13 amino acids. V gave up 9 bases and J gave up 4 bases, with 16 bases separating them. Per germline, CDR1 SGHNT and CDR2 YENEEA. The CDR3 reads CASYRTPSYEQYF. The CDR3 nucleotides read TGTGCCAGTTATAGGACTCCATCATACGAGCAGTACTTC.

This clonotype was observed a few times. V usage is TRBV27 and J usage is TRBJ2-7; no reliable D call. The V gene's germline CDR1 is MNHEY and CDR2 SMNVEV (reference sequence). CDR3 length: 14 residues. The ends were cut back, 6 bases at V and 2 bases at J, with 14 bases in the middle. CDR3 DNA sequence: TGTGCCAGCAGGTTCACACCAACAACCTACGAGCAGTACTTC. Encoded protein: CASRFTPTTYEQYF.

This clonotype was observed a handful of times. The chain joins TRBV20-1 to TRBJ1-1, with 8 bases identical to TRBD1. Germline CDR1 and CDR2: DFQATT and SNEGSKA (reference sequence). V lost 6 bases, J lost 6 bases, and 15 bases stayed unmatched. There are 15 residues in the CDR3. The CDR3 spells CSAAPGAGGAAEAFF. The DNA of the CDR3 is TGCAGTGCCGCCCCGGGGGCAGGGGGCGCCGCTGAAGCTTTCTTT.

V gene TRBV6-6 combines with J gene TRBJ2-5; maybe TRBD2 (5 bases). The germline V and J ends were trimmed by 5 bases and 5 bases, with 12 bases remaining between them. This CDR3 comprises 13 residues. Germline CDR1 is MNHNY and CDR2 is SVGAGI (reference sequence). For the CDR3, the DNA is TGTGCCAGCAGTGTTAGCGAAACGGAGACCCAGTACTTC. This encodes CASSVSETETQYF.

This clonotype was counted a single time. The chain is built from TRBV27 and TRBJ2-3, with TRBD2 identical over 8 bases. The CDR3 spans 15 residues. The V gene end was trimmed by 3 bases and the J gene end by 2 bases; junction bases not matched to a gene: 4. In germline, CDR1 is MNHEY, CDR2 SMNVEV (reference sequence). Here the CDR3 DNA reads TGTGCCAGCAGTTTCCGCGGGGGGTACACAGATACGCAGTATTTT. Translation gives CASSFRGGYTDTQYF.

V usage is TRBV20-1 and J usage is TRBJ1-2; 8 nucleotides agree with TRBD1. This CDR3 has 15 residues. Germline CDR1 and CDR2: DFQATT and SNEGSKA (reference sequence). CDR3 sequence reads: CRPPDRVLPNYGYTF. CDR3 in DNA: TGCAGACCTCCGGACAGGGTTCTTCCTAACTATGGCTACACCTTC.

This clonotype was seen more than once but under ten times. The rearrangement uses TRBV20-1 and TRBJ2-1; no reliable D call. CDR3 length equals 15 residues. The V gene lost 4 bases and the J gene lost 2 bases, with 15 bases spanning the gap. Germline CDR1 reads DFQATT; CDR2 reads SNEGSKA (reference sequence). CDR3 residues: CSATLVRGAYNEQFF. In DNA, the CDR3 is TGCAGTGCTACCTTGGTCCGAGGAGCCTACAATGAGCAGTTCTTC.

This clonotype came up a few times. This chain connects TRBV4-1 to TRBJ1-3; D is undetermined. The CDR3 is 15 residues long. V lost 1 base and J lost 3, with 10 bases in between. CDR1 is MGHRA and CDR2 is YSYEKL in the germline V gene. CDR3 amino acids: CASSQVGLSGNTIYF. The CDR3 coding sequence is TGCGCCAGCAGCCAAGTGGGATTGAGTGGAAACACCATATATTTT.

The chain uses TRBV4-3 and TRBJ2-3, with a weak D call TRBD2 (5 bases). Between the trimmed V and J ends, which lost 4 bases and 5 bases, there was a span of 10 bases. This CDR3 is 13 amino acids long. Germline CDR1 reads LGHNA; CDR2 reads YSLEER. CDR3 nucleotides: TGCGCCAGCAGCCGAGGGCCAAGAGATACGCAGTATTTT. The encoded protein is CASSRGPRDTQYF.

V gene TRBV7-3 combines with J gene TRBJ1-1, with D hard to call. This CDR3 contains 13 residues. The V gene lost 10 bases and the J gene lost 1 base, with 13 bases spanning the gap. Germline V gene sequence: CDR1 SGHTA, CDR2 FQGTGA. CDR3 amino acids: CANRREPNTEAFF. CDR3 DNA: TGTGCCAACAGACGTGAGCCGAACACTGAAGCTTTCTTT. The full variable domain, its missing parts supplied by reference TRBV7-3 and TRBJ1-1, is GAGVSQTPSNKVTEKGKYVELRCDPISGHTALYWYRQSLGQGPEFLIYFQGTGAADDSGLPNDRFFAVRPEGSVSTLKIQRTERGDSAVYLCANRREPNTEAFFGQGTRLTVV.

This clonotype has only a few counts. The V gene is TRBV9, the J gene TRBJ1-3, with 9 bases that match TRBD1. V shed 2 bases and J 6 bases; nucleotides not matched to a gene: 3. Germline CDR1 SGDLS, CDR2 YYNGEE. The CDR3 length is 14 residues. Here the CDR3 DNA reads TGTGCCAGCAGCGTCCGGGACAGGGCAAACACCATATATTTT. It encodes CASSVRDRANTIYF.

This clonotype was detected a few times. The chain links TRBV29-1 to TRBJ2-1; TRBD2 matches at 7 bases. The germline V gene has CDR1 SQVTM and CDR2 ANQGSEA. CDR3 length: 12 amino acids. Trimming at V came to 4 bases and at J to 7 bases, leaving 4 bases not matched to a gene. CDR3: CSVVRGVNEQFF. CDR3 sequence (DNA): TGCAGCGTTGTACGGGGGGTAAATGAGCAGTTCTTC.

The DNA for the CDR3 is TGCGCCAGCAGCCAACAGGACAGCCCGAACACTGAAGCTTTCTTT. As protein: CASSQQDSPNTEAFF. The rearrangement links TRBV4-3 to TRBJ1-1, with a possible D match to TRBD1 (6 bases). Trimming stripped 2 bases from V and 1 base from J, with 11 bases between. This CDR3 spans 15 amino acids. Germline V lookup: CDR1 LGHNA, CDR2 YSLEER.